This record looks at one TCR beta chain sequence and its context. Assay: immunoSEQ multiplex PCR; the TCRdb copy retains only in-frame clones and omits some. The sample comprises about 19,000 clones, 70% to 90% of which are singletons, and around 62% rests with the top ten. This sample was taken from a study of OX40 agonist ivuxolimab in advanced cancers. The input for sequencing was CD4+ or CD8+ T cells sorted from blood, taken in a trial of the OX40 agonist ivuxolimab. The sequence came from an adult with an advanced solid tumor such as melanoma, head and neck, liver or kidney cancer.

In DNA form, the CDR3 reads TGCGCCAGCAGCCTATCCAGCGGGGGGTTCTTCGACGAGCAGTACTTC. Protein sequence: CASSLSSGGFFDEQYF. The chain employs TRBV5-1 and TRBJ2-7; 9 nucleotides agree with TRBD2. Germline V gives CDR1 SGHRS, CDR2 YFSETQ. This CDR3 spans 16 amino acids. After removal of 4 bases from V and 5 bases from J, the junction contained 13 bases not matched to a gene.